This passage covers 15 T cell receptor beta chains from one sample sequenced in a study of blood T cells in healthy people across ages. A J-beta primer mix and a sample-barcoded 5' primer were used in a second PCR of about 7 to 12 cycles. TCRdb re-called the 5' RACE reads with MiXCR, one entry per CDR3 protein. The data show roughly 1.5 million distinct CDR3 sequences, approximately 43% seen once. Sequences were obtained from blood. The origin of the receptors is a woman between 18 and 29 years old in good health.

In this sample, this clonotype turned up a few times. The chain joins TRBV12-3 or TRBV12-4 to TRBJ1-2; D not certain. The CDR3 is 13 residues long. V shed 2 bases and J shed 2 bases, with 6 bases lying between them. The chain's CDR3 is CASSLNQNYGYTF. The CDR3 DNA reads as TGTGCCAGCAGTTTAAACCAGAACTATGGCTACACCTTC.

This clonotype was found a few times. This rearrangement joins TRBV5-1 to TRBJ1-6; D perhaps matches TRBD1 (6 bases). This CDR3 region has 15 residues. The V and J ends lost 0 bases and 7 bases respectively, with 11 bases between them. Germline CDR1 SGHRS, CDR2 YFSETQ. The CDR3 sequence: CASSLEGGKNSPLHF. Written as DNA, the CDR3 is TGCGCCAGCAGCTTGGAGGGGGGGAAAAATTCACCCCTCCACTTT.

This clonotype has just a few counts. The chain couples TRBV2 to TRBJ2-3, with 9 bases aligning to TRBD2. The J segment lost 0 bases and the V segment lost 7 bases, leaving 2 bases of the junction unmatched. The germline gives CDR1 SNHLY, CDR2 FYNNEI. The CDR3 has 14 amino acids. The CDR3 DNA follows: TGTGCCAGCACGACTAGCGGCAGCACAGATACGCAGTATTTT. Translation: CASTTSGSTDTQYF. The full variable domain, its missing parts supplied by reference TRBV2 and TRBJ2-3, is EPEVTQTPSHQVTQMGQEVILRCVPISNHLYFYWYRQILGQKVEFLVSFYNNEISEKSEIFDDQFSVERPDGSNFTLKIRSTKLEDSAMYFCASTTSGSTDTQYFGPGTRLTVL.

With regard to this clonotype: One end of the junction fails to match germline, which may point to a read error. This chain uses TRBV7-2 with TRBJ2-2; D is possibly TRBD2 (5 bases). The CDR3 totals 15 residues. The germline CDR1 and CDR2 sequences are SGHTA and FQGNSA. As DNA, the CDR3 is TGTGCCCGCAGCTTGAGTGGGCAGCACACCGGGGAACTGTTTTTT. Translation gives CARSLSGQHTGELFF. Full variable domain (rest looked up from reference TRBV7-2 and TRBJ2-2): GAGVSQSPSNKVTEKGKDVELRCDPISGHTALYWYRQSLGQGLEFLIYFQGNSAPDKSGLPSDRFSAERTGGSVSTLTIQRTQQEDSAVYLCARSLSGQHTGELFFGEGSRLTVL.

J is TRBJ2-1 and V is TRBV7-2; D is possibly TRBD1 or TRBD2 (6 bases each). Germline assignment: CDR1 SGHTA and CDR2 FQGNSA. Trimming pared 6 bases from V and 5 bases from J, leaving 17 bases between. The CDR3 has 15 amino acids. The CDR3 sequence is CASSKKGGGNNEQFF. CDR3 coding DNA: TGTGCCAGCAGTAAAAAGGGGGGCGGCAACAATGAGCAGTTCTTC.

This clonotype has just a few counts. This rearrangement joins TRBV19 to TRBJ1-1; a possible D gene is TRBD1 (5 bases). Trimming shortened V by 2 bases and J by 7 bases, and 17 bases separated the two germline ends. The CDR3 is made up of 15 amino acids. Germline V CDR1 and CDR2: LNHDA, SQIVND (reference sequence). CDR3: CASSIPRGRAGEAFF. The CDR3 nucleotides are TGTGCCAGTAGTATACCCCGTGGCAGGGCGGGTGAAGCTTTCTTT.

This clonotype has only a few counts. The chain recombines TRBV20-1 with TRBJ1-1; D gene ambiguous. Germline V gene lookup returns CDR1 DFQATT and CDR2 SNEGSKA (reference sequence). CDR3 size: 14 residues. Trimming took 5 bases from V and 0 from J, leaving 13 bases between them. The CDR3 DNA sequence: TGCAGTGCTTCCTCGGCAGTCATGAACACTGAAGCTTTCTTT. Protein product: CSASSAVMNTEAFF.

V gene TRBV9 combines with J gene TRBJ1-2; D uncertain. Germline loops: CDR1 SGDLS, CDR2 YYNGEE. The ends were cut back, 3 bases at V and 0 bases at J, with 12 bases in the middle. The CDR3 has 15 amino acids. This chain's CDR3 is CASSGSGATNYGYTF. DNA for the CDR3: TGTGCCAGCAGCGGATCGGGAGCCACTAACTATGGCTACACCTTC.

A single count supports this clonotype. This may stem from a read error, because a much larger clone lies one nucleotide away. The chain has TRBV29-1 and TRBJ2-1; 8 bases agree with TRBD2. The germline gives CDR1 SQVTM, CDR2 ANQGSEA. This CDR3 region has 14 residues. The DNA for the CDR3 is TGCAGCGTTGAAGGACGTAGCGGGATCAATGGGCAGTTCTTC. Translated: CSVEGRSGINGQFF.

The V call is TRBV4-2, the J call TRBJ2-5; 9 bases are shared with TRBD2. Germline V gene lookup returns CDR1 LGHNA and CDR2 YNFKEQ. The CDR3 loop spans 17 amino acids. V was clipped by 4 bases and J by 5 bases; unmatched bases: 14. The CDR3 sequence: CASSRNSGGLIAETQYF. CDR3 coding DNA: TGTGCCAGCAGCCGCAATAGCGGGGGTCTTATTGCGGAGACCCAGTACTTC.

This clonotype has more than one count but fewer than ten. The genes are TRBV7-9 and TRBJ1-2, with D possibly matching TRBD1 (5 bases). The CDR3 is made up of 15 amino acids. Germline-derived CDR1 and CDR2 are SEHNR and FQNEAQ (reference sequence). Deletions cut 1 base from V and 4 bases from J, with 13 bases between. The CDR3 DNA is TGTGCCAGCAGCTTAGGTTCGGGGCGCGGCTATGGCTACACCTTC. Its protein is CASSLGSGRGYGYTF.

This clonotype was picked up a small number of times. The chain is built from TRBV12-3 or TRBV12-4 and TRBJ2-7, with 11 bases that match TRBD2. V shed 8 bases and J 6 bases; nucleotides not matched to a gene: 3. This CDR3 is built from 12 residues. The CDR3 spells CASATSGAEQYF. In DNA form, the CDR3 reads TGTGCCAGCGCGACTAGCGGGGCCGAGCAGTACTTC.

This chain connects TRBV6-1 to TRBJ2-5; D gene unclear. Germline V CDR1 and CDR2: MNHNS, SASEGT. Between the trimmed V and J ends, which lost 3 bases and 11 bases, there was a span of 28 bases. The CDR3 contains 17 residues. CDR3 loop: CASSELGSGHFYNEQYF. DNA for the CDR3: TGTGCCAGCAGTGAGCTTGGTAGTGGGCATTTTTACAATGAGCAGTACTTC.

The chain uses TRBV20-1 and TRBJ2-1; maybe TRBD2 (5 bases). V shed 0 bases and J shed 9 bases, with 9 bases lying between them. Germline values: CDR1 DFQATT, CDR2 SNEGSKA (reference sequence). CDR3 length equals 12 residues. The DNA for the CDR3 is TGCAGTGCTAGAGATACCGGGGTTGAGCAGTTCTTC. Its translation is CSARDTGVEQFF.

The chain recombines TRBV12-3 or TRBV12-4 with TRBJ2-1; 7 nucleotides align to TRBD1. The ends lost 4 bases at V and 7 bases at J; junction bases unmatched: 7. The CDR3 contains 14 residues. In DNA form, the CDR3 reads TGTGCCAGCAGTTCTCCCCGGGACAGAAATGAGCAGTTCTTC. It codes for CASSSPRDRNEQFF.